The clone carrying this TCR beta chain appeared a single time. The V gene's germline CDR1 is MDHEN and CDR2 SYDVKM. The CDR3 covers 14 residues. The V segment lost 6 bases and the J segment 3 bases; nucleotides outside the gene matches: 8. These data originate in a study of cytomegalovirus exposure and HLA in healthy donors. The PCR was carried out with 60 Vbeta primers and 13 Jbeta primers. The data were produced by immunoSEQ multiplex PCR, yet TCRdb's version contains in-frame clones alone and is incomplete. Counted here are about 200,000 clones, 80% to 85% occurring once; the ten biggest clones make up 0.85% to 1.4%.

What was sequenced was PBMCs. The chain is built from TRBV28 and TRBJ2-7; TRBD1 aligns across 7 bases. This sequence was found in a woman aged 40 to 50 in good health and CMV-seronegative. The CDR3 DNA is TGTGCCAGCAGGACGCTGGCAGGGGGCTACGAGCAGTACGTC. Translation gives CASRTLAGGYEQYV.